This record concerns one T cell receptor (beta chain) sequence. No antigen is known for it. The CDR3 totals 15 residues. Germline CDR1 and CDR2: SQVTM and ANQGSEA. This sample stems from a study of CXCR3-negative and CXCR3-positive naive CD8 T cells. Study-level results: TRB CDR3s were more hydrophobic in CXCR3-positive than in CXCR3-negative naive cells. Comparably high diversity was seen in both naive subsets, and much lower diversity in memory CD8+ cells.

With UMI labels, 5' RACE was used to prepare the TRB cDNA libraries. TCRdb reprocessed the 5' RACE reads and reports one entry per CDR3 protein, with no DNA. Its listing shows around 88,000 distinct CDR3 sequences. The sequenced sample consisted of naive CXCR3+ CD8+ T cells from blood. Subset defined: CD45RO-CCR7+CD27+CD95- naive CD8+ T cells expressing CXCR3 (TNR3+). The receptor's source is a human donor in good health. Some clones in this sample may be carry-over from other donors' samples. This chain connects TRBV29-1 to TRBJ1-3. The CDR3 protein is CSAAIITYSGNTIYF.